This T cell receptor (beta chain) was sequenced during a study of blood T cells in healthy people across ages. General study results and limits: The long-lived group displayed more naive CD4+ cells, plus higher diversity, than the aged donors did. A conclusive naive versus antigen-experienced comparison was prevented by the unsorted PBMCs. Changes seen in expanded clonotypes were possibly confounded by donor CMV status left unknown. TCR beta diversity, measured per million T cells, fell in a roughly linear way with age.

Primers used in a second PCR of roughly 7 to 12 cycles were a sample-barcoded 5' primer and a J-beta primer mix. One entry per CDR3 protein, called by TCRdb with MiXCR from the 5' RACE reads. The sample contains 550,000 to 700,000 distinct CDR3 sequences, roughly 29% of which appear only once. A remark on this clonotype: As yet, its antigen is unknown.

The V gene lost 1 base and the J gene lost 6 bases, with 9 bases spanning the gap. The CDR3 has 13 residues. Per germline, CDR1 LGHDT and CDR2 YNNKEL (reference sequence). This chain links TRBV3-1 with TRBJ1-1, with TRBD1 as a possible D gene (6 bases). Sequenced sample: blood. The receptor comes from a woman in her sixties or seventies in good health. The CDR3: CASSQVAGAEAFF. DNA for the CDR3: TGTGCCAGCAGCCAAGTGGCAGGGGCTGAAGCTTTCTTT.